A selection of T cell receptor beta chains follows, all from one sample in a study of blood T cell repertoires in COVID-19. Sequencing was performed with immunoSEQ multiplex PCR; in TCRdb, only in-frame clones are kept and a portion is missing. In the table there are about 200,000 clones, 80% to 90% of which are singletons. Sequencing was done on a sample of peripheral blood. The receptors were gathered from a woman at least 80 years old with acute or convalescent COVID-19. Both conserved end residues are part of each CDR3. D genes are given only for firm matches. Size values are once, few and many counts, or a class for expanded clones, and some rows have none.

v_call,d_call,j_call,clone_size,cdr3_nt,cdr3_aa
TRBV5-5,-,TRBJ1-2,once,TGTGCCAGCAGCTTAGGAGACCGCGAGGCGGAAGGCTACACCTTC,CASSLGDREAEGYTF
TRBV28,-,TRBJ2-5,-,TGTGCCAGCAGCCCCTTGAGAGCGAGCGAGACCCAGTACTTC,CASSPLRASETQYF
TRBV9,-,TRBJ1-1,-,TGTGCCAGCAGCGGCGCAGGGACTGCAGGTTGTTTCTTT,CASSGAGTAGCFF
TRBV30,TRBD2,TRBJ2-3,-,TGTGCCTGGAATTGGGGGGGTACGCAGTATTTT,CAWNWGGTQYF
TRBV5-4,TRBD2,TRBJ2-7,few,TGTGCCAGCAGCCGACTAGCGGGGACCTACGAGCAGTACTTC,CASSRLAGTYEQYF
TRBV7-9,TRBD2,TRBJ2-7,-,TGTGCCAGCAGGTCCGGGACTAGCGGGACAAAATTCTTC,CASRSGTSGTKFF
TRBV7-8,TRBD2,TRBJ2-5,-,TGTGCCAGCAGCCCGGGACTAGCGGCACAAGAGACCCAGTACTTC,CASSPGLAAQETQYF
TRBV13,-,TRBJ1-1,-,TGTGCCAGCAGCTTCACTTCGTTGTACACTGAAGCTTTCTTT,CASSFTSLYTEAFF
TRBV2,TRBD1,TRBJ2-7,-,TGTGCCACAAGTGGGGACAGATATTCCTACGAGCAGTACTTC,CATSGDRYSYEQYF
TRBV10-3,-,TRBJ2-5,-,TGTGCCATTGGAGCGGAGACCCAGTACTTC,CAIGAETQYF
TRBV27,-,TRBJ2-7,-,TGTGCCAGCAGGGACTACCCCTCGGGGCACGAGCAGTACTTC,CASRDYPSGHEQYF
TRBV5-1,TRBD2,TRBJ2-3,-,TGCGCCAGCTCCTACAGCGGGAGGGCTAGCACAGATACGCAGTATTTT,CASSYSGRASTDTQYF
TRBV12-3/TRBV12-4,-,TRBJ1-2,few,TGTGCCAGCAGCGGGGGGGAGGACTATGGCTACACCTTC,CASSGGEDYGYTF
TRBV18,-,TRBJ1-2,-,TGTGCCAGCTCCACGGGGGGGCGAGACTATGGCTACACCTTC,CASSTGGRDYGYTF
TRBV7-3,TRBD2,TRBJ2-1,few,TGTGCCAGCAGCTTCCAAGCTAGCGGATACAATGAGCAGTTCTTC,CASSFQASGYNEQFF
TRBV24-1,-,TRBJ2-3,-,TGTGCCACCAGTGATTCGCAGGGGAGCACAGATACGCAGTATTTT,CATSDSQGSTDTQYF
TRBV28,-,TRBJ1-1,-,TGTGCCAGCAGGGACGGACAGTGGAGAAACACTGAAGCTTTCTTT,CASRDGQWRNTEAFF
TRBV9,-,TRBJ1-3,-,TGTGCCAGCAGCGTAGATGGTGGAGGGGCTGGAAACACCATATATTTT,CASSVDGGGAGNTIYF
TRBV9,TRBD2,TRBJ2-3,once,TGTGCCAGCAGCGTAGTGGGGACTAGGGCGGATACGCAGTATTTT,CASSVVGTRADTQYF
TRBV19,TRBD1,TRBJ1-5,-,TGTGCCAGTACCTCCCTAGCCGGGACAGCAAATCAGCCCCAGCATTTT,CASTSLAGTANQPQHF
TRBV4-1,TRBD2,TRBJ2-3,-,TGCGCCAGCAGCCAAGGGGAGATTAGCGGGCCCACAGATACGCAGTATTTT,CASSQGEISGPTDTQYF
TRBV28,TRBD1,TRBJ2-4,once,TGTGCCAGCAGCCCCCACGAGGGGGCGCGCGCCAAAAACATTCAGTACTTC,CASSPHEGARAKNIQYF
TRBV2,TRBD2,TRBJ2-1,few,TGTGCCAGCAGAGCCCTAGCGGGAGGCTACAATGAGCAGTTCTTC,CASRALAGGYNEQFF
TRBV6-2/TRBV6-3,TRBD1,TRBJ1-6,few,TGTGCCAGCAGTTACGGAGGGACAGTTTCACCCCTCCACTTT,CASSYGGTVSPLHF
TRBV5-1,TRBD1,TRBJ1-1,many,TGCGCCAGCCAATTAACAGGGGGCAACACTGAAGCTTTCTTT,CASQLTGGNTEAFF
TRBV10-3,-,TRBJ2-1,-,TGTGCCATCAGTGATGGCAGGTCCAATGAGCAGTTCTTC,CAISDGRSNEQFF
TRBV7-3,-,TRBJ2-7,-,TGTGCCAGCAGTCCCACTAGTAGCCATTCCTACGAGCAGTACTTC,CASSPTSSHSYEQYF
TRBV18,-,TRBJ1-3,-,TGTGCCAGCTCACCACGGGAGGCCGACACCATATATTTT,CASSPREADTIYF
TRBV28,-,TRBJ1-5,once,TGTGCCAGCAGATGGGTCCGGGATCAGCCCCAGCATTTT,CASRWVRDQPQHF
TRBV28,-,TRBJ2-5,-,TGTGCCAGCAGTCCCTGGGGCTATACCAGCCCTAAAGAGACCCAGTACTTC,CASSPWGYTSPKETQYF
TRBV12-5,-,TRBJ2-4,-,TGTGCTAGTGGTCCCGGAGGGGTTATGGGCATTCAGTACTTC,CASGPGGVMGIQYF
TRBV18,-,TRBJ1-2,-,TGTGCCAGCTCACCAGACCAGGGTTCTAACTATGGCTACACCTTC,CASSPDQGSNYGYTF
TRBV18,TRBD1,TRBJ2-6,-,TGTGCCAGCTCACCATTTGGACAGGGGACCTCTGGGGCCAACGTCCTGACTTTC,CASSPFGQGTSGANVLTF
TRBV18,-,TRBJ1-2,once,TGTGCCAGCTCACCTGAAGTGGGACGGGGGGATGGCTACACCTTC,CASSPEVGRGDGYTF
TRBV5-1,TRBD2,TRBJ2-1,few,TGCGCCAGCTCGGGACTAGCGGGAGGGCCGTCCCCCTACAATGAGCAGTTCTTC,CASSGLAGGPSPYNEQFF
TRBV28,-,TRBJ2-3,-,TGTGCCAGCAGTTCTCTAGGGGAGGCGGGCACAGATACGCAGTATTTT,CASSSLGEAGTDTQYF
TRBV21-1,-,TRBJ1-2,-,-,CASSKVGKGNF
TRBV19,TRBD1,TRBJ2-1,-,TGTGCCAGTAGTACCACTCGTCTCGGACAGGGGAAGATCTTC,CASSTTRLGQGKIF
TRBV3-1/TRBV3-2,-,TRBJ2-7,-,TGTGCCAGCAGGGAGGCCTCCGGGCAGTACTTC,CASREASGQYF
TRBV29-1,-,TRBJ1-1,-,TGCAGCGTTGAAGCAAAAACTATCACTGAAGCTTTCTTT,CSVEAKTITEAFF
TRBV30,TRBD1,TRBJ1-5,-,TGTGCCTGGAGTTCCGGGACAGTTAATCAGCCCCAGCATTTT,CAWSSGTVNQPQHF
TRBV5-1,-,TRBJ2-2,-,TGCGCCAGCAGCTTGGTGACAGGGAACACCGGGGAGCTGTTTTTT,CASSLVTGNTGELFF
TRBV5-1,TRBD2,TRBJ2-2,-,TGCGCCAGCAGCTTTCAAGCGGGAGGGGACACCGGGGAGCTGTTTTTT,CASSFQAGGDTGELFF
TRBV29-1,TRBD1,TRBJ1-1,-,TGCAGCGTTGAAGGGGCGACAGGGACCCATAGCACTGAAGCTTTCTTT,CSVEGATGTHSTEAFF
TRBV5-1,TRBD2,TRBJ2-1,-,TGCGCCAGCAGCTCCCAAGCCACTAGCGGGAGGAAGTTCTTC,CASSSQATSGRKFF
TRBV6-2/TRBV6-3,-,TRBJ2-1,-,TGTGCCAGCAGTGGCCCTAGGAATGAGCAGTTCTTC,CASSGPRNEQFF
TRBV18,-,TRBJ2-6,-,TGTGCCAGCTCACTTCAGACGGGTGGGGCCAACGTCCTGACTTTC,CASSLQTGGANVLTF
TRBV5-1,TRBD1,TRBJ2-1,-,TGCGCCAGCAGCGATCCAGGGGGAAGCTCCTACAATGAGCAGTTCTTC,CASSDPGGSSYNEQFF
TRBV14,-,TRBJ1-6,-,TGTGCCAGCAGCAGGGGGAGCTCCTATAATTCACCCCTCCACTTT,CASSRGSSYNSPLHF
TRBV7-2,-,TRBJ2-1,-,TGTGCCAGCAGCTTAGCGAACCCAGATGAGCAGTTCTTC,CASSLANPDEQFF
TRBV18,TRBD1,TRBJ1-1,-,TGTGCCAGCTCAGAACAGGGGGGGAACACTGAAGCTTTCTTT,CASSEQGGNTEAFF
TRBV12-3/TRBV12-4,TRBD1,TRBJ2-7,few,TGTGCCAGCAGCAGACAGGGGGACGAGCAGTACTTC,CASSRQGDEQYF
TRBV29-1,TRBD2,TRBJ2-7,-,TGCAGCGCCGTACAGACCGGGACTAGGCACTACGAGCAGTACTTC,CSAVQTGTRHYEQYF
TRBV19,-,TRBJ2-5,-,TGTGCCAGTAGCGGGAGCGGAGGGGAGACCCAGTACTTC,CASSGSGGETQYF
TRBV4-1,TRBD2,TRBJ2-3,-,TGCGCCAGCAGCCTCGTAGGCGGGGGGGTGGCAGATACGCAGTATTTT,CASSLVGGGVADTQYF
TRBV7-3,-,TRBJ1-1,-,TGTGCCAGCAGCTTAACTCAATACACTGAAGCTTTCTTT,CASSLTQYTEAFF